These 5 T cell receptor beta chains were sequenced from one sample in a study of blood T cell repertoires in COVID-19. Some clones are missing from TCRdb's copy, which holds only in-frame ones; the method was immunoSEQ multiplex PCR. Here the sample spans approximately 230,000 clones, nearly 90% being singletons. The sequenced sample consisted of peripheral blood. The origin of the receptors is a woman between 35 and 50 years old who had recovered from COVID-19.

The chain combines TRBV2 with TRBJ2-3; D is unclear. Germline V gene lookup returns CDR1 SNHLY and CDR2 FYNNEI. This CDR3 region has 13 residues. Between the trimmed V and J ends, which lost 4 bases and 6 bases, there was a span of 11 bases. The CDR3: CASSARFGDTQYF. The CDR3 bases are TGTGCCAGCAGTGCCCGTTTCGGGGATACGCAGTATTTT.

A remark on this clone: The junction departs from germline at one end; a sequencing error may be responsible. CDR3 in amino acids: CASSSGTGASEQYF. The CDR3, as DNA: TGTGCTAGCAGCTCCGGGACAGGGGCAAGCGAGCAGTACTTC. The chain uses TRBV7-7 and TRBJ2-7; 10 nucleotides align to TRBD1. The germline gives CDR1 SSHAT, CDR2 FNYEAQ (reference sequence). The CDR3 consists of 14 residues.

The chain joins TRBV6-5 to TRBJ2-7; D may be TRBD1 (6 bases). V dropped 11 bases and J dropped 5 bases, with 22 bases sitting between them. CDR3 length: 14 residues. Germline-derived CDR1 and CDR2 are MNHEY and SVGAGI. This chain's CDR3 is CASQLDRARHEQYF. CDR3 DNA sequence: TGTGCCTCACAGTTGGACAGAGCGCGCCACGAGCAGTACTTC.

The CDR3 protein is CASSLSRGGRNEQFF. DNA of the CDR3: TGTGCCAGCAGCTTAAGTCGGGGGGGCAGAAATGAGCAGTTCTTC. The chain links TRBV11-2 to TRBJ2-1; 8 nucleotides agree with TRBD2. The CDR3 consists of 15 residues. After removal of 2 bases from V and 7 bases from J, the junction contained 7 bases not matched to a gene. The V gene's germline CDR1 is SGHAT and CDR2 FQNNGV.

V gene TRBV11-1 combines with J gene TRBJ2-5; TRBD1 aligns across 7 bases. Germline values: CDR1 SGHAT, CDR2 FQDESV (reference sequence). The CDR3 covers 16 residues. V lost 0 bases to trimming and J lost 0 bases; unmatched junction nucleotides: 4. CDR3 nucleotide sequence: TGTGCCAGCAGCTTAGCCCCGACAGGGAACCAAGAGACCCAGTACTTC. It is translated as CASSLAPTGNQETQYF.